This TCR beta chain originates from a study of shared clonotypes between healthy human individuals. V was shortened by 1 base and J by 3 bases, with 14 bases between the two germline ends. This CDR3 comprises 16 residues. Germline V lookup: CDR1 KGHSH, CDR2 LQKENI. The protocol was immunoSEQ multiplex PCR, while the TCRdb copy is restricted to in-frame clones and leaves out a portion. The repertoire includes around 990,000 clones, around 77% of them detected once, and roughly 0.82% sits in the top ten. Sequences were obtained from memory CD4+ T cells from PBMCs. Subset in this sample: CD45RA-negative fraction. This receptor was taken from a man aged 18 to 29 in good health. Some clones in this sample may be carry-over from other donors' samples. The chain carries TRBV18 and TRBJ2-3, with D possibly being TRBD1 or TRBD2 (5 bases each). CDR3 sequence (DNA): TGTGCCAGCTCACCACTTGGGGACGGACCTACAGATACGCAGTATTTT. Translating it yields CASSPLGDGPTDTQYF.